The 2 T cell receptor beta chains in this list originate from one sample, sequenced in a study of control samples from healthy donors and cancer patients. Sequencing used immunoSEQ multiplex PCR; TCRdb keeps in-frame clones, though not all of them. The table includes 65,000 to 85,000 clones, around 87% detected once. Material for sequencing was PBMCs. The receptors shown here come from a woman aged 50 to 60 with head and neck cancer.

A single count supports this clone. CDR3: CASSKGPLGKGYGYTF. CDR3 nucleotide sequence: TGTGCCAGCAGCAAAGGGCCCTTGGGAAAAGGCTATGGCTACACCTTC. V is TRBV21-1 and J is TRBJ1-2. TRBV21-1 is a pseudogene segment. This CDR3 region has 16 residues.

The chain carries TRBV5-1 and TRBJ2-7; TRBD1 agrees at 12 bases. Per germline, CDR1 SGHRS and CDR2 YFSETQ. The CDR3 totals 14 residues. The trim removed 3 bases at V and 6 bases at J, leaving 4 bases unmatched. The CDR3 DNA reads TGCGCCAGCAGCTCGGGACAGGGGGCCGTCGAGCAGTACTTC. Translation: CASSSGQGAVEQYF.